The following is a T cell receptor beta chain sequence with its context. The antigen remains undetermined. TCRdb reprocessed the PCR reads with MiXCR, giving one entry per CDR3 protein. The sample lists roughly 30,000 distinct CDR3 sequences; less than 55% were seen once. Stated time point: before preoperative PTX-NDP chemotherapy. Before surgery, patients were given preoperative paclitaxel-nedaplatin chemotherapy. J gave up 8 bases and V 6 bases, and 7 bases lay outside the gene matches. CDR1 is SGHTA and CDR2 is FQGNSA in the germline V gene. The CDR3 has 14 residues. The data were taken from a study of esophageal squamous cell carcinoma under preoperative chemotherapy. Study information: Both tumor-infiltrating lymphocytes and peripheral blood T cells had their TCR repertoires profiled. Study observations and caveats: After chemotherapy, TCR diversity rose significantly in peripheral T cells but not in tumor-infiltrating lymphocytes. After treatment, tumor-infiltrating lymphocytes seemed to come partly from incoming peripheral T cells, not only local changes.

This receptor was obtained from a human donor with esophageal squamous cell carcinoma. The donor label of this sample is uncertain. This specimen was acquired from a patient given preoperative chemotherapy. The chain recombines TRBV7-2 with TRBJ1-4; the match to TRBD1 covers 9 bases. The CDR3: CASRRTGEGEKLFF. DNA for the CDR3: TGTGCCAGCAGAAGGACAGGGGAAGGGGAAAAACTGTTTTTT. Variable domain in full (rest from reference TRBV7-2 and TRBJ1-4): GAGVSQSPSNKVTEKGKDVELRCDPISGHTALYWYRQSLGQGLEFLIYFQGNSAPDKSGLPSDRFSAERTGGSVSTLTIQRTQQEDSAVYLCASRRTGEGEKLFFGSGTQLSVL.